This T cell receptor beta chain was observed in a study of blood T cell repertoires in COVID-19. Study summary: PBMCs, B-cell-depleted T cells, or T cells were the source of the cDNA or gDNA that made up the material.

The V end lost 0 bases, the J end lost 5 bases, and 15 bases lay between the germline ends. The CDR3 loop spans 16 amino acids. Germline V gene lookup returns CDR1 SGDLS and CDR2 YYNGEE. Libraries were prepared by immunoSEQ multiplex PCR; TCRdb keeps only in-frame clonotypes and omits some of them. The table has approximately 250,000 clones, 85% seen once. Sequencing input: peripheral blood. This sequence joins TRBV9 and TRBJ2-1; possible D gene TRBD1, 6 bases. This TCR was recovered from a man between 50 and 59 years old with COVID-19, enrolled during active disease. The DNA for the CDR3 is TGTGCCAGCAGCGTAGACCCGGGGACAACTCACAATGAGCAGTTCTTC. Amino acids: CASSVDPGTTHNEQFF.